Below are 29 T cell receptor beta chains sequenced from a single sample in a study of CD8 T cells in ankylosing spondylitis. MiXCR, run by TCRdb on the 5' RACE reads, gives a single entry per CDR3 protein. The data contain around 130,000 distinct CDR3 sequences, around 13% of them singletons. Material for sequencing was blood, either unsorted or a sorted T cell fraction (not recorded which). Source of these receptors: a female donor with ankylosing spondylitis or in good health (not recorded which).

This clonotype showed up just a few times. At one boundary the junction diverges from the germline segment, which might be a read error. The chain employs TRBV2 and TRBJ2-5, with a weak D call TRBD2 (5 bases). This CDR3 has 10 residues. The germline V gene has CDR1 SNHLY and CDR2 FYNNEI. CDR3 protein: CAIGVESQYF. CDR3 DNA sequence: TGTGCTATCGGGGTGGAGAGCCAGTACTTC.

The gene calls are TRBV20-1 and TRBJ1-1; the match to TRBD1 covers 7 bases. After removal of 0 bases from V and 4 bases from J, the junction contained 2 bases not matched to a gene. Germline lookup yields CDR1 DFQATT and CDR2 SNEGSKA (reference sequence). The CDR3 has 13 amino acids. As DNA, the CDR3 is TGCAGTGCTAGAGACGGGACAGCCACTGAAGCTTTCTTT. This encodes CSARDGTATEAFF.

At least ten counts were recorded for this clonotype. The CDR3 nucleotides are TGCAGTGCTAGGGACTTCCACAATGAGCAGTTCTTC. Its translation: CSARDFHNEQFF. The chain employs TRBV20-1 and TRBJ2-1, with a weak D call TRBD2 (5 bases). The CDR3 totals 12 residues. V was shortened by 3 bases and J by 5 bases, with 8 bases between the two germline ends. Germline-derived CDR1 and CDR2 are DFQATT and SNEGSKA (reference sequence).

This clonotype came up many times. This chain uses TRBV3-1 with TRBJ1-3; no clear D. The V and J ends lost 0 bases and 4 bases respectively, with 10 bases between them. The CDR3 contains 15 residues. CDR1 LGHDT and CDR2 YNNKEL come from the germline V gene (reference sequence). The CDR3 region is CASSQEALGGNTIYF. The CDR3 DNA reads TGTGCCAGCAGCCAAGAAGCCCTCGGGGGAAACACCATATATTTT.

This clonotype was seen a handful of times. V gene TRBV20-1 combines with J gene TRBJ2-2; TRBD1 matches 8 bases. V was clipped by 2 bases and J by 2 bases; unmatched bases: 10. Germline lookup yields CDR1 DFQATT and CDR2 SNEGSKA (reference sequence). The CDR3 is made up of 17 amino acids. Here the CDR3 DNA reads TGCAGTGCTAGAAGGCAGGGGGCATCGTACAACACCGGGGAGCTGTTTTTT. This encodes CSARRQGASYNTGELFF.

This clonotype was seen repeatedly, ten times or more. The CDR3 loop reads CSASGIQETQYF. Written as DNA, the CDR3 is TGCAGTGCCTCGGGAATCCAAGAGACCCAGTACTTC. This chain uses TRBV20-1 with TRBJ2-5, with D possibly TRBD2 on 5 matching bases. Trimming left V 6 bases short and J 1 base short, with 9 bases between. CDR3 length: 12 amino acids. Germline-derived CDR1 and CDR2 are DFQATT and SNEGSKA (reference sequence).

Concerning this clonotype: A single base separates this from a much larger clone, so it may be a read error. The V gene is TRBV15, the J gene TRBJ2-2; no definite D call. The CDR3 consists of 12 residues. The germline gives CDR1 LNHNV, CDR2 YYDKDF (reference sequence). Deletions cut 7 bases from V and 4 bases from J, with 7 bases between. In nucleotides, the CDR3 is TGTGCCACCACGGCAAGCACCGGGGAGCTGTTTTTT. Protein product: CATTASTGELFF. Variable domain in full (rest from reference TRBV15 and TRBJ2-2): DAMVIQNPRYQVTQFGKPVTLSCSQTLNHNVMYWYQQKSSQAPKLLFHYYDKDFNNEADTPDNFQSRRPNTSFCFLDIRSPGLGDTAMYLCATTASTGELFFGEGSRLTVL.

The V gene is TRBV5-6, the J gene TRBJ2-2; TRBD1 aligns across 8 bases. The CDR3 length is 14 residues. Looked up from germline, CDR1 is SGHDT and CDR2 is YYEEEE. J lost 4 bases, V lost 4 bases, and 3 bases had no gene match. The CDR3 sequence is CASSVGTGTGELFF. CDR3 in DNA: TGTGCCAGCAGCGTCGGGACAGGCACCGGGGAGCTGTTTTTT. The complete variable domain, with remaining parts taken from reference TRBV5-6 and TRBJ2-2, reads DAGVTQSPTHLIKTRGQQVTLRCSPKSGHDTVSWYQQALGQGPQFIFQYYEEEERQRGNFPDRFSGHQFPNYSSELNVNALLLGDSALYLCASSVGTGTGELFFGEGSRLTVL.

Note on this clonotype: With a much larger clone just one base away, this may be a read error. This rearrangement joins TRBV29-1 to TRBJ2-3, with D uncertain. Near its end, the DNA agrees better with TRBJ1-5, so the J call may be wrong. Germline V gene data show CDR1 as SQVTM and CDR2 as ANQGSEA. The CDR3 is 14 amino acids. The CDR3 reads CSVEEQWSTDTQHF. In nucleotides, the CDR3 is TGCAGCGTTGAAGAGCAGTGGAGCACAGATACGCAGCATTTT.

V and J are TRBV5-1 and TRBJ2-1; TRBD2 agrees at 15 bases. Germline assignment: CDR1 SGHRS and CDR2 YFSETQ. J gave up 4 bases and V 4 bases, and 3 bases lay outside the gene matches. The CDR3 runs 16 residues. The chain's CDR3 is CASSPGLAGGYNEQFF. DNA of the CDR3: TGCGCCAGCAGCCCCGGACTAGCGGGGGGGTACAATGAGCAGTTCTTC.

The table lists this clonotype with a few counts. The V and J genes are TRBV12-3 or TRBV12-4 and TRBJ1-1; D possibly corresponds to TRBD1 (5 bases). The length of the CDR3 is 15 residues. V was cut by 4 bases and J by 0 bases, with 12 bases left in between. CDR3 DNA sequence: TGTGCCAGCAGTTGGGGGACTGGCATGAACACTGAAGCTTTCTTT. It is translated as CASSWGTGMNTEAFF.

The J gene is TRBJ1-2, the V gene TRBV7-9; 7 bases map to TRBD1. Germline-derived CDR1 and CDR2 are SEHNR and FQNEAQ (reference sequence). CDR3 length equals 15 residues. The V and J ends lost 5 bases and 3 bases, in that order; junction bases with no gene match: 9. Written as DNA, the CDR3 is TGTGCCAGCAGCCTAACAACAGGGGTCGACTATGGCTACACCTTC. It is translated as CASSLTTGVDYGYTF. Supplemented by reference TRBV7-9 and TRBJ1-2, the full variable domain reads DTGVSQNPRHKITKRGQNVTFRCDPISEHNRLYWYRQTLGQGPEFLTYFQNEAQLEKSRLLSDRFSAERPKGSFSTLEIQRTEQGDSAMYLCASSLTTGVDYGYTFGSGTRLTVV.

The J gene is TRBJ2-7, the V gene TRBV4-2; unclear D gene. Trimming shortened V by 0 bases and J by 7 bases, and 4 bases separated the two germline ends. Germline V gene sequence: CDR1 LGHNA, CDR2 YNFKEQ. The length of the CDR3 is 11 residues. The DNA for the CDR3 is TGTGCCAGCAGCCAAGACGGGGAGCAGTACTTC. It codes for CASSQDGEQYF.

This clonotype was detected ten times or more. This rearrangement joins TRBV29-1 to TRBJ1-1; D possibly corresponds to TRBD1 (6 bases). Trimming pared 5 bases from V and 2 bases from J, leaving 15 bases between. Germline V gene data show CDR1 as SQVTM and CDR2 as ANQGSEA. The CDR3 extends over 14 amino acids. CDR3 DNA sequence: TGCAGCGTTACCTCAGGACAGCTCAACACTGAAGCTTTCTTT. Protein: CSVTSGQLNTEAFF.

The chain couples TRBV2 to TRBJ2-5, with a tentative D call TRBD2 (6 bases). In germline, CDR1 is SNHLY, CDR2 FYNNEI. Trimming shortened V by 1 base and J by 0 bases, and 12 bases separated the two germline ends. CDR3 size: 16 residues. This CDR3 is CASSEGPTSYQETQYF. The CDR3 DNA sequence: TGTGCCAGCAGTGAAGGTCCCACTAGCTACCAAGAGACCCAGTACTTC.

This clonotype was detected ten times or more. The V gene is TRBV5-1, the J gene TRBJ1-2; D ambiguous. The CDR3 loop spans 16 amino acids. V was pared by 1 base and J by 6 bases, with 19 bases between. Germline V gene lookup returns CDR1 SGHRS and CDR2 YFSETQ. The DNA of the CDR3 is TGCGCCAGCAGCTTGTCGCAAGGGCTAGGAGACCATGGCTACACCTTC. As protein: CASSLSQGLGDHGYTF.

This clonotype was seen many times. This chain connects TRBV20-1 to TRBJ1-2, with D maybe TRBD1 (5 bases). The CDR3 contains 13 residues. The V and J ends lost 1 base and 6 bases respectively, with 12 bases between them. Germline-derived CDR1 and CDR2 are DFQATT and SNEGSKA (reference sequence). DNA for the CDR3: TGCAGTGCTAGAGTCGAGGGGTCGAATGGCTACACCTTC. Its protein product is CSARVEGSNGYTF.

J is TRBJ1-2 and V is TRBV12-3 or TRBV12-4, with D possibly TRBD1 on 5 matching bases. This CDR3 has 16 residues. The V end lost 5 bases, the J end lost 7 bases, and 23 bases lay between the germline ends. The CDR3 DNA reads TGTGCCAGCAGTCCCATGGGGGGGATGGAACTAGGTGGCTACACCTTC. Translated: CASSPMGGMELGGYTF.

On this clonotype: Just one base apart from a much larger clone, this may be a read error. The V and J genes are TRBV12-3 or TRBV12-4 and TRBJ1-3; D possibly corresponds to TRBD1 (5 bases). The CDR3 spans 15 residues. V lost 5 bases, J lost 2 bases, and 13 bases lay in between. The CDR3 region is CASSGRTRPGNTIYF. The CDR3 DNA reads TGTGCCAGCAGTGGTCGGACACGGCCTGGAAACACCATATATTTT.

This chain uses TRBV5-5 with TRBJ2-7; 7 positions match TRBD1. The CDR3 consists of 15 residues. CDR1 and CDR2 (germline): SGHKS, YYEKEE (reference sequence). J gave up 2 bases and V 0 bases, and 5 bases lay outside the gene matches. CDR3 nucleotide sequence: TGTGCCAGCAGCTTGGCGACAGGGCTTCCCTACGAGCAGTACTTC. Translation: CASSLATGLPYEQYF.

The table lists this clonotype with a few counts. The chain links TRBV5-1 to TRBJ2-5, with D perhaps matching TRBD1 (6 bases). V lost 3 bases, J lost 0 bases, and 9 bases lay in between. The CDR3 extends over 14 amino acids. Germline lookup yields CDR1 SGHRS and CDR2 YFSETQ. This CDR3 is CASSSQGNQETQYF. The DNA for the CDR3 is TGCGCCAGCAGCTCACAGGGAAACCAAGAGACCCAGTACTTC.

This clonotype was observed many times. This chain uses TRBV20-1 with TRBJ2-3; TRBD2 matches 8 bases. This CDR3 spans 15 amino acids. Germline V lookup: CDR1 DFQATT, CDR2 SNEGSKA (reference sequence). Trimming took 3 bases from V and 5 from J; bases not matched to a gene: 10. Here the CDR3 DNA reads TGCAGTGCTAGCGGGCGGGGGGCCACCAGAGATACGCAGTATTTT. Protein sequence: CSASGRGATRDTQYF.

The chain is built from TRBV9 and TRBJ2-7, with TRBD1 as a possible D gene (6 bases). Germline V gene sequence: CDR1 SGDLS, CDR2 YYNGEE. Trimming removed 4 bases from V and 6 bases from J, with 17 bases in between. The length of the CDR3 is 14 residues. The DNA of the CDR3 is TGTGCCAGCAGCACCGCACAGGGTATCGGCGAGCAGTACTTC. It specifies CASSTAQGIGEQYF. The entire variable domain, with the rest obtained from reference TRBV9 and TRBJ2-7, is as follows: DSGVTQTPKHLITATGQRVTLRCSPRSGDLSVYWYQQSLDQGLQFLIQYYNGEERAKGNILERFSAQQFPDLHSELNLSSLELGDSALYFCASSTAQGIGEQYFGPGTRLTVT.

The V call is TRBV14, the J call TRBJ2-2; possibly TRBD1 for D (6 bases). The CDR3 is 15 residues long. The V gene's germline CDR1 is SGHDN and CDR2 FVKESK. Trimming shortened V by 4 bases and J by 6 bases, and 15 bases separated the two germline ends. DNA of the CDR3: TGTGCCAGCAGCCCTGCACACAGGGTGTCCGGGGAGCTGTTTTTT. It yields the protein CASSPAHRVSGELFF.

V is TRBV12-3 or TRBV12-4 and J is TRBJ1-6; tentatively, D is TRBD1 (6 bases). The CDR3 has 15 residues. V lost 7 bases to trimming and J lost 7 bases, with 17 bases between them. CDR3 sequence reads: CASTPTDRPNSPLHF. The CDR3 DNA is TGTGCCAGCACCCCCACGGACAGACCAAATTCACCCCTCCACTTT.

The chain uses TRBV20-1 and TRBJ2-2; 8 bases are shared with TRBD2. The CDR3 consists of 16 residues. The germline V gene encodes CDR1 DFQATT and CDR2 SNEGSKA (reference sequence). V was clipped by 0 bases and J by 6 bases; unmatched bases: 9. The CDR3 nucleotides are TGCAGTGCTAGAGATCCCGGGGGGGCCTCCGCCGGGGAGCTGTTTTTT. Encoded protein: CSARDPGGASAGELFF.

This clonotype appeared many times. V and J are TRBV3-1 and TRBJ2-3; tentative D call: TRBD2 (5 bases). CDR3 length equals 14 residues. V shed 6 bases and J shed 1 base, with 11 bases lying between them. The germline V gene encodes CDR1 LGHDT and CDR2 YNNKEL (reference sequence). The CDR3 sequence: CASRRERGTDTQYF. The CDR3 DNA is TGTGCCAGCAGAAGGGAGAGGGGCACAGATACGCAGTATTTT.

This chain joins TRBV7-2 and TRBJ2-5; D tentatively fits TRBD1 or TRBD2 (6 bases each). Germline CDR1 is SGHTA and CDR2 is FQGNSA. V was trimmed by 5 bases and J by 4 bases, leaving 20 bases between them. This CDR3 has 16 amino acids. CDR3 DNA sequence: TGTGCCAGCAGCCCCGAAGGACTACTAGGGGGAGAGACCCAGTACTTC. Translated, it gives CASSPEGLLGGETQYF.

Many counts were recorded for this clonotype. The chain combines TRBV10-3 with TRBJ1-1, with a tentative D call TRBD1 (5 bases). Germline V gene lookup returns CDR1 ENHRY and CDR2 SYGVKD. The V gene lost 2 bases and the J gene lost 6 bases, with 13 bases spanning the gap. The CDR3 is 14 residues long. CDR3 DNA: TGTGCCATCAGTGAGCAGGGAGGGGTGGCTGAAGCTTTCTTT. It codes for CAISEQGGVAEAFF.